This T cell receptor (beta chain) was obtained from a study of chemoradiotherapy in HPV16-positive cancers. The CDR3 extends over 14 amino acids. V lost 0 bases, J lost 6 bases, and 12 bases lay in between. CDR1 SGDLS and CDR2 YYNGEE come from the germline V gene. Using immunoSEQ multiplex PCR, the repertoire was profiled, and TCRdb retains in-frame clones only, with some absent. The top ten clones hold about a tenth of a sample with 15,000 or so clones, nearly 80% of them seen once. The V and J genes are TRBV9 and TRBJ1-2; weak D call: TRBD1 (6 bases). The receptor's source is a human donor with HPV-associated anogenital cancer. The sample here was taken from a patient who underwent chemoradiotherapy. In DNA form, the CDR3 reads TGTGCCAGCAGCGTAGTATCTGGGGGCCATGGCTACACCTTC. Its protein product is CASSVVSGGHGYTF.